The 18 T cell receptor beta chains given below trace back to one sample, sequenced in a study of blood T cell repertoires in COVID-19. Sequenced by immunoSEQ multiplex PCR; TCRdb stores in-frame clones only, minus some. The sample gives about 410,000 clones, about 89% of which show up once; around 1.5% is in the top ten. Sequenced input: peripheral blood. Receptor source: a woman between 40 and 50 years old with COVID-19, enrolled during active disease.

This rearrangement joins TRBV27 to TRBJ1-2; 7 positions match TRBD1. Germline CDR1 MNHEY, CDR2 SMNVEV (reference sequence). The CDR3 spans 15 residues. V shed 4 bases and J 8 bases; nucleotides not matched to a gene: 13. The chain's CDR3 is CASSSRLDRVRGYTF. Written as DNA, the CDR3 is TGTGCCAGCAGTTCCCGTTTAGACAGGGTCCGGGGCTACACCTTC.

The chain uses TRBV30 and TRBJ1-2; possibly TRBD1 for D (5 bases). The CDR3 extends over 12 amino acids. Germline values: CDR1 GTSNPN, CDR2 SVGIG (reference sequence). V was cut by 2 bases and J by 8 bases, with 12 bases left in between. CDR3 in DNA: TGTGCCTGGAGTCCCCAGGGAAGAGGCTACACCTTC. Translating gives CAWSPQGRGYTF.

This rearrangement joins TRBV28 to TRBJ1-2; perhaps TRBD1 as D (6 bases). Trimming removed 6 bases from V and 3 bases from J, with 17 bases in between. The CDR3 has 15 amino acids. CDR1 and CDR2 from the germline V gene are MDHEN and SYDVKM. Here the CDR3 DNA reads TGTGCCAGCAGATTCCCACAGGGTCTACACTATGGCTACACCTTC. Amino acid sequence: CASRFPQGLHYGYTF.

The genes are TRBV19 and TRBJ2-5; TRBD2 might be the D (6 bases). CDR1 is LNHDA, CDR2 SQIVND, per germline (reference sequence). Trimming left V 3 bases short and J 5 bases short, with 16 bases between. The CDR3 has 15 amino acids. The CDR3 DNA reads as TGTGCCAGTAGTATTGGGGGGACCCGGGGTGAGACCCAGTACTTC. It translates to CASSIGGTRGETQYF.

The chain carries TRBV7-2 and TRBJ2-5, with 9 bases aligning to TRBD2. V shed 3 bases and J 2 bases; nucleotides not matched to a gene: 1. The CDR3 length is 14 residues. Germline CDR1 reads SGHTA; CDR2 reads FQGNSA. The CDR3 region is CASSFGLAQETQYF. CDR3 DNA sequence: TGTGCCAGCAGCTTTGGACTAGCGCAAGAGACCCAGTACTTC.

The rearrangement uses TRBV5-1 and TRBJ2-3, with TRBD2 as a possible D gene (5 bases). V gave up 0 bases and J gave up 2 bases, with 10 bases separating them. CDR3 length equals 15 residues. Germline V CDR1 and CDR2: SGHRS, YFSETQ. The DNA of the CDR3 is TGCGCCAGCAGCTTGGCCGTCGGGAACACAGATACGCAGTATTTT. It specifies CASSLAVGNTDTQYF.

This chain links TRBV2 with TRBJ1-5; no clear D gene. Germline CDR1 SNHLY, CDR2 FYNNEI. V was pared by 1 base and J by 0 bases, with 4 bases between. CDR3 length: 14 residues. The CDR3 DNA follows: TGTGCCAGCAGTGAAGGGGCTAGCAATCAGCCCCAGCATTTT. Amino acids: CASSEGASNQPQHF.

The CDR3 sequence: CASSSDREETQYF. In nucleotides, the CDR3 is TGTGCCAGCAGCTCCGACAGAGAAGAGACCCAGTACTTC. The chain links TRBV11-2 to TRBJ2-5; maybe TRBD1 (5 bases). The germline V gene has CDR1 SGHAT and CDR2 FQNNGV. CDR3 length equals 13 residues. V was shortened by 4 bases and J by 3 bases, with 9 bases between the two germline ends.

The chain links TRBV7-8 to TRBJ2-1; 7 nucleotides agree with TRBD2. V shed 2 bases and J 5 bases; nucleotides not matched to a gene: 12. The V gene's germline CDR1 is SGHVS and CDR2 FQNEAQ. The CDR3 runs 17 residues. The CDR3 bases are TGTGCCAGCAGCTTAAAGAGGGCGGGAGTCGGAGACAATGAGCAGTTCTTC. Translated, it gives CASSLKRAGVGDNEQFF. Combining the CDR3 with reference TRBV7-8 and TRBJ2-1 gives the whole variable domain GAGVSQSPRYKVAKRGQDVALRCDPISGHVSLFWYQQALGQGPEFLTYFQNEAQLDKSGLPSDRFFAERPEGSVSTLKIQRTQQEDSAVYLCASSLKRAGVGDNEQFFGPGTRLTVL.

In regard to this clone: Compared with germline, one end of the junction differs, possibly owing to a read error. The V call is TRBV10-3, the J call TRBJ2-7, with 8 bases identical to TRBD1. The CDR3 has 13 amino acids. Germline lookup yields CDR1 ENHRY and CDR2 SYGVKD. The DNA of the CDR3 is TGTGCCGTCAGGGGGCAGGGAAATTCCGAGCAGTACTTC. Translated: CAVRGQGNSEQYF.

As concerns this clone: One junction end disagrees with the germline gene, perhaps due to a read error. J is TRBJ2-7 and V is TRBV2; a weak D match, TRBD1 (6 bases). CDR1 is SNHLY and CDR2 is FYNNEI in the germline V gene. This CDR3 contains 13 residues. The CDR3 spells CASSEGQPYEQYF. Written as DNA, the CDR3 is TGTGCCAGCAGCGAAGGACAGCCCTACGAGCAGTACTTC.

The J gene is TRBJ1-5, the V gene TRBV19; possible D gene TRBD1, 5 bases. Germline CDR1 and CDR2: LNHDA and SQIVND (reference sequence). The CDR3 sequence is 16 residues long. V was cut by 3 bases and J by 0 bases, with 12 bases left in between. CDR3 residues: CASSMGPRISNQPQHF. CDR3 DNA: TGTGCCAGTAGTATGGGGCCGAGGATTAGCAATCAGCCCCAGCATTTT. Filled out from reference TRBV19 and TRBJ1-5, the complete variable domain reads DGGITQSPKYLFRKEGQNVTLSCEQNLNHDAMYWYRQDPGQGLRLIYYSQIVNDFQKGDIAEGYSVSREKKESFPLTVTSAQKNPTAFYLCASSMGPRISNQPQHFGDGTRLSIL.

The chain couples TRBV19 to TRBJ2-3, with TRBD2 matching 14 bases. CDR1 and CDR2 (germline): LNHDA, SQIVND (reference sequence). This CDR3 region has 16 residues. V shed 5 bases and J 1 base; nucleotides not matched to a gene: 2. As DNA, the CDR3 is TGTGCCAGTAGTCCGACTAGCGGGGGGGGCACAGATACGCAGTATTTT. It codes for CASSPTSGGGTDTQYF.

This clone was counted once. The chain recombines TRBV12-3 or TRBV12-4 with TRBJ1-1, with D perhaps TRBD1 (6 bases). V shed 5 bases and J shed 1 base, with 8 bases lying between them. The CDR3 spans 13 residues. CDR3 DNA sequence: TGTGCCAGCAGTCAGGGGAGGAACACTGAAGCTTTCTTT. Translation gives CASSQGRNTEAFF.

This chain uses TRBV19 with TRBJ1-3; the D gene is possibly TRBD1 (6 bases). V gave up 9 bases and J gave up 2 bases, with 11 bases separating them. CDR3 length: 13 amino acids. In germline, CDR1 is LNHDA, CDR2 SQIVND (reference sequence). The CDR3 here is CASAPGAGNTIYF. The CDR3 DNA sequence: TGTGCCAGCGCCCCAGGGGCTGGAAACACCATATATTTT.

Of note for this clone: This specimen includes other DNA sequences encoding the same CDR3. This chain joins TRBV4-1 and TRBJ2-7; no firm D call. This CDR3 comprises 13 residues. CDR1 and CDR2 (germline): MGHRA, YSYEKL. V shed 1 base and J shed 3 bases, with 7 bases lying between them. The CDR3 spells CASSQVPSYEQYF. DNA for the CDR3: TGCGCCAGCAGCCAAGTTCCCAGCTACGAGCAGTACTTC.

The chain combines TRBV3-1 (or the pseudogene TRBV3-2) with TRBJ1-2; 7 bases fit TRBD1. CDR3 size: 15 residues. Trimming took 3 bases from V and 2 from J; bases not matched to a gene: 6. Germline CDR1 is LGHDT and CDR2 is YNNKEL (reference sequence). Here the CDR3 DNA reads TGTGCCAGCAGCCATGGGTCGACAGGGAACTATGGCTACACCTTC. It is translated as CASSHGSTGNYGYTF.

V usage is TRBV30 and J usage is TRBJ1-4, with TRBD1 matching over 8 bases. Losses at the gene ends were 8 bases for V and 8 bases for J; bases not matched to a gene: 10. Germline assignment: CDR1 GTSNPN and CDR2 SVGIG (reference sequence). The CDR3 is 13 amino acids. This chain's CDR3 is CAGQTGGREKLFF. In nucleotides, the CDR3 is TGTGCCGGCCAAACAGGGGGAAGGGAAAAACTGTTTTTT.